This T cell receptor beta chain was recovered during a study of cytomegalovirus exposure and HLA in healthy donors (dated by TCRdb to about 2017). Describing the broader study: A later analysis indicated that the 130 or so validation repertoires were generated on the platform also employed for the 700 or so repertoires of the first cohort. The study was designed to test whether signatures of past pathogen exposure could be identified by cataloging public T cell receptors. Along with the roughly 670-subject first cohort, a separate validation cohort of over a hundred different subjects was used. High-throughput TCR immunosequencing, statistical association of individual TCRs with disease status, and machine learning were combined to predict cytomegalovirus infection status. Overall study results and their limits: It was suggested by the authors that the approach could potentially be generalized to other disease states and immunological phenotypes. Across donors, most TCR sequences were observed very rarely, whereas some public TCRs were present in many individuals. A few of the identified cytomegalovirus-associated TCR beta chains were confirmed in vitro to be specific for cytomegalovirus antigens. The study listed 164 TCR beta chains as associated with cytomegalovirus. The classifier was reported to diagnose cytomegalovirus status with high specificity and sensitivity in both the original and validation cohorts. Of the cluster scores, 94% were above 0 in a later analysis, which found that TCRs clustered in the first cohort also tended to co-occur in the 110 or so validation repertoires. All 120 or so repertoires were used to score co-occurrence in the validation cohort in a later analysis, because that analysis had no HLA typing for the cohort.

Separate from the roughly 700-subject first cohort, the validation cohort of roughly 110 subjects was the group to which the donors belonged. Libraries were prepared through the immunoSEQ multiplex PCR assay. On the authors' methods: A statistical classification framework was built to diagnose cytomegalovirus status from the catalog of TCR beta chain sequences. TCRdb's version of the immuneACCESS table is confined to in-frame rearrangements and falls short of the full clone set. An unresolved V gene accounts for under half of the shortfall where checked; the remainder is of unknown origin. V and J calls and clone size are copied from that table; D and trimming were computed from the DNA. The sample table records 200,000 or so clones; approximately 80% of these occur just once. Roughly 7% of the sample goes to the ten largest clones. CDR1 and CDR2, per the germline V gene, are LGHNT and FRNRAP. There are 20 amino acids in the CDR3, from cysteine to phenylalanine inclusive. Here the CDR3 DNA is all that survives: 60 bases in frame from base 1. The germline V and J ends show losses of 7 bases and 0 bases respectively, and no gene match explains 16 bases of the junction.

In the case of this clone: It has no known antigen specificity. No much larger clone exists at a distance of one base, and base qualities are not known.

Sequenced: PBMCs. This sequence was found in a man aged 18 to 29 in good health and CMV-seropositive. Recombination connected TRBV12-5 to TRBJ2-1; 12 of the junction bases match TRBD2. The DNA reads as follows: TGTGCTAGTGCCCCTGGAGGGACTAGCGGGTACCAGTTCTCCTACAATGAGCAGTTCTTC. This translates into CASAPGGTSGYQFSYNEQFF.